What follows are 11 T cell receptor beta chains derived from one specimen sequenced in a study of OX40 agonist ivuxolimab in advanced cancers. Library preparation used the immunoSEQ multiplex PCR assay. TCRdb carries this immuneACCESS record with in-frame sequences only. Its versions omit some clonotypes, under half of them owing to an unresolved V gene in the studies checked, with the rest unexplained. For this sample there are 30,000 to 40,000 clones; over 60% appear just once. The ten largest clones add up to about a fifth of the sample. Sequenced material: CD4+ or CD8+ T cells sorted from blood, taken in a trial of the OX40 agonist ivuxolimab. The source is an adult with an advanced solid tumor such as melanoma, head and neck, liver or kidney cancer.

V and J are TRBV29-1 and TRBJ1-2; 9 bases align to TRBD1. The V and J ends lost 5 bases and 5 bases, in that order; junction bases with no gene match: 6. This CDR3 is built from 13 residues. From germline, CDR1 is SQVTM and CDR2 ANQGSEA. CDR3 DNA sequence: TGCAGCGTTCCTAAAGGGACAGGGTATGGCTACACCTTC. It specifies CSVPKGTGYGYTF.

V and J are TRBV4-1 and TRBJ2-6, with 7 positions matching TRBD2. V lost 2 bases to trimming and J lost 5 bases; unmatched junction nucleotides: 3. The CDR3 extends over 15 amino acids. Germline CDR1 reads MGHRA; CDR2 reads YSYEKL. The DNA for the CDR3 is TGCGCCAGCAGCCAACAGGGAGGGCGGGCCAACGTCCTGACTTTC. Amino acid sequence: CASSQQGGRANVLTF.

The chain is built from TRBV6-6 and TRBJ1-1; TRBD1 aligns across 10 bases. With 7 bases clipped from V and 7 bases from J, the junction kept 3 bases outside the gene matches. Germline CDR1 and CDR2: MNHNY and SVGAGI (reference sequence). This CDR3 spans 12 amino acids. The CDR3 DNA sequence: TGTGCCAGCACCGGGACAGGGGTTGAAGCTTTCTTT. Translation: CASTGTGVEAFF.

Here the CDR3 reads CASSLGWADKNTGELFF. CDR3 DNA: TGTGCCAGCAGCTTAGGATGGGCGGACAAGAACACCGGGGAGCTGTTTTTT. The V and J genes are TRBV7-9 and TRBJ2-2; maybe TRBD1 (5 bases). The ends were cut back, 1 base at V and 1 base at J, with 13 bases in the middle. Germline V gene data show CDR1 as SEHNR and CDR2 as FQNEAQ (reference sequence). CDR3 size: 17 residues.

The V and J genes are TRBV5-4 and TRBJ2-7; tentative D call: TRBD2 (6 bases). CDR1 is SGHNT and CDR2 is YYREEE in the germline V gene (reference sequence). The CDR3 covers 15 residues. Trimming took off 7 bases at V and 3 bases at J, with 20 bases between the two ends. The CDR3 loop is CASSGREGRYYEQYF. The CDR3, as DNA: TGTGCCAGCTCTGGGCGAGAGGGGAGGTACTACGAGCAGTACTTC.

The V call is TRBV14, the J call TRBJ1-6, with D unclear. V lost 1 base to trimming and J lost 6 bases, with 13 bases between them. The CDR3 totals 16 residues. Germline V gene sequence: CDR1 SGHDN, CDR2 FVKESK. The CDR3 nucleotides read TGTGCCAGCAGCCAAGTGATGGGCTCGGGTAATTCACCCCTCCACTTT. Residues: CASSQVMGSGNSPLHF.

This chain connects TRBV2 to TRBJ1-6, with a tentative D call TRBD1 (6 bases). Per germline, CDR1 SNHLY and CDR2 FYNNEI. V was cut by 0 bases and J by 7 bases, with 10 bases left in between. The CDR3 runs to 15 residues. This chain's CDR3 is CASSEAQGKNSPLHF. In DNA form, the CDR3 reads TGTGCCAGCAGTGAAGCACAGGGAAAAAATTCACCCCTCCACTTT. Full variable domain (outside the CDR3, taken from reference TRBV2 and TRBJ1-6): EPEVTQTPSHQVTQMGQEVILRCVPISNHLYFYWYRQILGQKVEFLVSFYNNEISEKSEIFDDQFSVERPDGSNFTLKIRSTKLEDSAMYFCASSEAQGKNSPLHFGNGTRLTVT.

This clone was picked up a small number of times. The chain joins TRBV7-3 to TRBJ2-3; no clear D gene. This CDR3 spans 15 amino acids. Trimming cost V 2 bases and J 4 bases, with 13 bases left between them. The germline CDR1 and CDR2 sequences are SGHTA and FQGTGA. The CDR3 spells CASSLFGITADTQYF. CDR3 DNA: TGTGCCAGCAGCTTATTTGGAATAACGGCAGATACGCAGTATTTT.

This chain links TRBV2 with TRBJ2-5, with TRBD2 matching over 8 bases. The CDR3 has 13 amino acids. CDR1 and CDR2 (germline): SNHLY, FYNNEI. After removal of 5 bases from V and 5 bases from J, the junction contained 4 bases not matched to a gene. The CDR3 here is CASSWTSWETQYF. The CDR3 coding sequence is TGTGCCAGCAGTTGGACTAGCTGGGAGACCCAGTACTTC.

This clone came up once. The rearrangement uses TRBV4-1 and TRBJ2-3; no clear D. The CDR3 runs to 13 residues. Germline CDR1 MGHRA, CDR2 YSYEKL. Trimming cost V 0 bases and J 6 bases, with 7 bases left between them. The CDR3 nucleotides read TGCGCCAGCAGCCAAGAATTCGCTGATACGCAGTATTTT. It yields the protein CASSQEFADTQYF.

This clone was counted a few times. The V gene is TRBV6-6, the J gene TRBJ2-5, with D uncertain. The J call may be incorrect, as the DNA end agrees better with TRBJ2-7. CDR1 MNHNY and CDR2 SVGAGI come from the germline V gene (reference sequence). This CDR3 contains 12 residues. The CDR3 sequence is CASSYSIYEQYF. The DNA for the CDR3 is TGTGCCAGCAGTTACTCGATCTACGAGCAGTACTTC.